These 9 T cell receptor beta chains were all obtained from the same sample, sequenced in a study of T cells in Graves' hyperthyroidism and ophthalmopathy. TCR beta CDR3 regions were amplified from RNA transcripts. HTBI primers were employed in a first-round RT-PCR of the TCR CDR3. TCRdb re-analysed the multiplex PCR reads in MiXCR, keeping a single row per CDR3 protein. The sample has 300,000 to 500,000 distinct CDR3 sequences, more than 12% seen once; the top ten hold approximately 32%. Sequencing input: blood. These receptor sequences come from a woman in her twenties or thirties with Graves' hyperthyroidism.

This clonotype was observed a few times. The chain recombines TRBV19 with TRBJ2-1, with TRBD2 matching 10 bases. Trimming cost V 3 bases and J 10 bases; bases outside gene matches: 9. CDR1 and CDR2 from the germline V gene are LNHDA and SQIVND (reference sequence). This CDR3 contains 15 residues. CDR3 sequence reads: CASSILAGERVEQFF. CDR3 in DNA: TGTGCCAGTAGTATCCTAGCGGGAGAAAGGGTGGAGCAGTTCTTC.

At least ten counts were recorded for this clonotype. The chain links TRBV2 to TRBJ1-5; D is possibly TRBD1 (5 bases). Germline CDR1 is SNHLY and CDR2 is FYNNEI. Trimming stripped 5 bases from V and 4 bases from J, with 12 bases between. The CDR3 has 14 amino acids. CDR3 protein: CASSLTGRNQPQHF. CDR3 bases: TGTGCCAGCAGTCTAACAGGCCGAAATCAGCCCCAGCATTTT.

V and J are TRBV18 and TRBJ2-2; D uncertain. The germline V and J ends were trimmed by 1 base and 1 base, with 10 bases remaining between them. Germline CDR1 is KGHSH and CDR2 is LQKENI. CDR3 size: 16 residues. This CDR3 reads CASSPRRVENTGELFF. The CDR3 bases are TGTGCCAGCTCACCACGCCGGGTAGAGAACACCGGGGAGCTGTTTTTT.

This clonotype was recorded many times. The CDR3 DNA reads TGTGCCAGCAGCTTGGACAGTTACCCCCACAATGAGCAGTTCTTC. Its protein is CASSLDSYPHNEQFF. This chain joins TRBV11-2 and TRBJ2-1, with D maybe TRBD1 (6 bases). V was cut by 3 bases and J by 5 bases, with 14 bases left in between. CDR1 is SGHAT, CDR2 FQNNGV, per germline. The CDR3 is 15 amino acids.

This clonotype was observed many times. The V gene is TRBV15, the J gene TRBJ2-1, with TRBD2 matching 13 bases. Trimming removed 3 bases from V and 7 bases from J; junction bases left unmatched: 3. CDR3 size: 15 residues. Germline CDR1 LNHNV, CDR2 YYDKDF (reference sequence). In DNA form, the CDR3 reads TGTGCCACCAGCAGGATACTAGCGGGAGGGAATGAGCAGTTCTTC. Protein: CATSRILAGGNEQFF.

CDR3 DNA: TGTGCCAGCAGTTTTATTGGGGGCTTCGGGAACACTGAAGCTTTCTTT. This codes for CASSFIGGFGNTEAFF. The J gene is TRBJ1-1, the V gene TRBV27; maybe TRBD1 (6 bases). CDR1 MNHEY and CDR2 SMNVEV come from the germline V gene (reference sequence). CDR3 length: 16 residues. Trimming removed 3 bases from V and 1 base from J, with 15 bases in between.

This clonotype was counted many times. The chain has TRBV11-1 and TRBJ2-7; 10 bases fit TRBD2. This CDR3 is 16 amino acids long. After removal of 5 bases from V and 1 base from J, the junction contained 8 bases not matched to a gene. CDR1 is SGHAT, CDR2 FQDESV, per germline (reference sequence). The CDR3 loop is CASSGPELAGSYEQYF. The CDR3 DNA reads TGTGCCAGCAGCGGACCGGAACTAGCGGGGTCCTACGAGCAGTACTTC. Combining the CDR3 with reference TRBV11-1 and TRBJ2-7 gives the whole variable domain EAEVAQSPRYKITEKSQAVAFWCDPISGHATLYWYRQILGQGPELLVQFQDESVVDDSQLPKDRFSAERLKGVDSTLKIQPAELGDSAMYLCASSGPELAGSYEQYFGPGTRLTVT.

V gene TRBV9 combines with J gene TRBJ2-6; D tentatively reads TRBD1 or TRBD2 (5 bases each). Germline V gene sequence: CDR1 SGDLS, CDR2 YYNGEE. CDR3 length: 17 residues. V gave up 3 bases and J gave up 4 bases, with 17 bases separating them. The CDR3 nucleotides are TGTGCCAGCAGCGCTCGGTTCAGTGGGACCGGGGCCAACGTCCTGACTTTC. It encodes CASSARFSGTGANVLTF.

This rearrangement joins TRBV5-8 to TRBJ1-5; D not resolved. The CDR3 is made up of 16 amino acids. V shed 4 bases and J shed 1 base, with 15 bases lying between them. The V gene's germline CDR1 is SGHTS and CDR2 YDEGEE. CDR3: CASSPSGFWSNQPQHF. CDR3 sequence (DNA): TGTGCCAGCAGCCCATCGGGGTTTTGGAGCAATCAGCCCCAGCATTTT.